The 7 T cell receptor beta chains reported below all come from one sample, sequenced in a study of T cell repertoires in aging, cancer and after chemotherapy. Rearranged V-D-J TRB sequences were amplified with a mixed TRB-A/B primer pool. One entry per CDR3 protein, called by TCRdb with MiXCR from the multiplex PCR reads. Among approximately 12,000 distinct CDR3 sequences listed, approximately 24% were seen once. The template was genomic DNA from peripheral blood, not RNA. The specimen sequenced was blood. These receptor sequences come from a human donor in good health.

By share, this clonotype counts as medium-sized. V is TRBV7-2 and J is TRBJ1-6; 8 bases match TRBD1. The length of the CDR3 is 16 residues. The J segment lost 1 base and the V segment lost 6 bases, leaving 5 bases of the junction unmatched. Germline V gene lookup returns CDR1 SGHTA and CDR2 FQGNSA. The DNA of the CDR3 is TGTGCCAGCAGACCAAGACAGGGGTCCTATAATTCACCCCTCCACTTT. This translates into CASRPRQGSYNSPLHF.

Relative to its sample, this clonotype is medium-sized. This chain connects TRBV19 to TRBJ1-2, with D perhaps TRBD1 (6 bases). The ends were cut back, 6 bases at V and 0 bases at J, with 17 bases in the middle. Germline V gene sequence: CDR1 LNHDA, CDR2 SQIVND (reference sequence). The CDR3 has 16 amino acids. The CDR3 spells CASSLQWGASNYGYTF. The DNA of the CDR3 is TGTGCCAGTAGCCTCCAGTGGGGGGCTTCTAACTATGGCTACACCTTC.

Comments on this clonotype: The junction does not match germline at one end; this may be a read error. The DNA of the CDR3 is TGCGCCAGCAGTCCAGGGACAGGGACTTTCTACGAGCAGTACTTC. It codes for CASSPGTGTFYEQYF. The chain carries TRBV5-6 and TRBJ2-7; 9 nucleotides line up with TRBD1. The CDR3 runs 15 residues. Germline V CDR1 and CDR2: SGHDT, YYEEEE.

This clonotype is classed as medium-sized (0.01 to 0.1%). The J gene is TRBJ1-2, the V gene TRBV6-6; a weak D match, TRBD1 (5 bases). The CDR3 is 13 residues long. Trimming took off 1 base at V and 6 bases at J, with 9 bases between the two ends. CDR1 is MNHNY and CDR2 is SVGAGI in the germline V gene (reference sequence). CDR3 residues: CASSYLSGHGYTF. The CDR3 DNA reads TGTGCCAGCAGTTACTTGTCAGGGCATGGCTACACCTTC.

On this clonotype itself: The junction does not match germline at one end; this may be a read error. The rearrangement links TRBV20-1 to TRBJ2-3; 9 positions match TRBD2. Germline CDR1 and CDR2: DFQATT and SNEGSKA (reference sequence). The CDR3 contains 16 residues. The CDR3 coding sequence is TGCAGTTCTAGGGCCGCGGCGGGGGGGCAGGTAGATACGCAGTATTTT. Protein sequence: CSSRAAAGGQVDTQYF.

This clonotype is judged medium-sized. This chain connects TRBV29-1 to TRBJ2-5, with 8 bases that match TRBD1. The CDR3 totals 15 residues. With 6 bases clipped from V and 6 bases from J, the junction kept 15 bases outside the gene matches. CDR1 is SQVTM and CDR2 is ANQGSEA in the germline V gene. DNA for the CDR3: TGCAGCGTGAGGTCTGGTACGGACAGGGCGAAGACCCAGTACTTC. It specifies CSVRSGTDRAKTQYF.

This rearrangement joins TRBV6-1 to TRBJ1-5; D unresolved. Per germline, CDR1 MNHNS and CDR2 SASEGT. The CDR3 extends over 16 amino acids. V lost 5 bases and J lost 2, with 16 bases in between. The CDR3 sequence: CASSRTWGDGNQPQHF. DNA of the CDR3: TGTGCCAGCAGTCGTACCTGGGGAGATGGCAATCAGCCCCAGCATTTT.